This T cell receptor beta chain was identified during a study of persistence of HIV-infected CD4 T cells. Study-wide context: Donors had been on suppressive ART for a median of around 8 years.

Germline CDR1 and CDR2: SNHLY and FYNNEI. V lost 7 bases and J lost 2; bases outside the gene matches: 2. The CDR3 length is 14 residues. Comment on this clone: Its target is unknown.

The immunoSEQ assay was version 4, run in survey mode. Profiled with immunoSEQ multiplex PCR; TCRdb holds only in-frame clones, not every one. The repertoire holds tens of thousands of clones, with about four fifths as singletons. Whole-study results and caveats: TCRbeta richness was lower in CMV- and Gag-responding cells than in anti-CD3/anti-CD28-responding cells.

An overlapping HIV-1 Gag peptide pool stimulated these cells at about 0.9 ug/peptide/mL. Memory cells lacking CD40L and CD69 with high CD45RO were sorted. For at least 4 years, plasma HIV-1 RNA was undetectable (<50 copies/mL). Before stimulation, PBMCs underwent CD8+ T cell depletion. This sample comprised CD4+ T cells sorted from PBMCs after approximately 20-hour stimulation, obtained from a patient who received antiretroviral therapy. The genes are TRBV2 and TRBJ2-6; 7 bases are shared with TRBD2. The TCR was taken from an adult man with HIV who was CMV-seropositive. Written as DNA, the CDR3 is TGTGCCAGCATCCGGGGGGCTGGGGCCAACGTCCTGACTTTC. It is translated as CASIRGAGANVLTF.